This record concerns one T cell receptor (beta chain) sequence. Germline V CDR1 and CDR2: SEHNR, FQNEAQ (reference sequence). This CDR3 has 14 residues. The junction had 7 bases not matched to a gene; V was cut back by 5 bases and J by 6 bases. This entry belongs to a study of blood T cell repertoires in COVID-19. Measured with immunoSEQ multiplex PCR; TCRdb has only the in-frame clones, and not every one. The sample contains approximately 220,000 clones, about nine tenths of which appear only once. The chain employs TRBV7-9 and TRBJ1-2, with 9 bases aligning to TRBD1. The sample taken for sequencing was PBMCs or T cells enriched from blood (not recorded which). The receptor was isolated from a man between 25 and 39 years old who had recovered from COVID-19. The CDR3 coding sequence is TGTGCCAGCAGCCCGACAGGGGGGAGGGATGGCTACACCTTC. It specifies CASSPTGGRDGYTF.